This entry lists 4 T cell receptor beta chains sequenced from one sample in a study of blood T cell repertoires in COVID-19. Sequencing used immunoSEQ multiplex PCR; TCRdb keeps in-frame clones, though not all of them. The sample yields some 200,000 clones, less than 85% seen once. The material sequenced was peripheral blood. The receptors shown here come from a woman older than 75 with COVID-19, enrolled during active disease.

Only one count was recorded for this clone. The rearrangement uses TRBV6-5 and TRBJ1-1, with D hard to call. Germline assignment: CDR1 MNHEY and CDR2 SVGAGI. The CDR3 covers 13 residues. Deletions cut 2 bases from V and 5 bases from J, with 9 bases between. CDR3 protein: CASSYRVWTEAFF. CDR3 nucleotides: TGTGCCAGCAGTTACCGGGTTTGGACTGAAGCTTTCTTT.

This clone was counted only a few times. This chain links TRBV15 with TRBJ2-7; maybe TRBD2 (7 bases). Germline V CDR1 and CDR2: LNHNV, YYDKDF (reference sequence). The V gene lost 6 bases and the J gene lost 5 bases, with 11 bases spanning the gap. This CDR3 has 12 residues. In DNA form, the CDR3 reads TGTGCCACCAGTGGGGAGGGGGACGAGCAGTACTTC. Encoded protein: CATSGEGDEQYF.

The V call is TRBV7-9, the J call TRBJ2-7, with a weak D call TRBD2 (5 bases). Germline CDR1 reads SEHNR; CDR2 reads FQNEAQ (reference sequence). Trimming took 1 base from V and 9 from J, leaving 10 bases between them. The CDR3 has 12 residues. The CDR3 region is CASSLERVVQYF. DNA of the CDR3: TGTGCCAGCAGCTTAGAGAGGGTGGTGCAGTACTTC. Using reference TRBV7-9 and TRBJ2-7 for the parts outside the CDR3, the full variable domain is DTGVSQNPRHKITKRGQNVTFRCDPISEHNRLYWYRQTLGQGPEFLTYFQNEAQLEKSRLLSDRFSAERPKGSFSTLEIQRTEQGDSAMYLCASSLERVVQYFGPGTRLTVT.

This chain links TRBV4-1 with TRBJ2-5; 7 positions match TRBD2. After removal of 1 base from V and 5 bases from J, the junction contained 7 bases not matched to a gene. Germline assignment: CDR1 MGHRA and CDR2 YSYEKL. This CDR3 spans 15 amino acids. CDR3 residues: CASSQAGGGHETQYF. CDR3 DNA: TGCGCCAGCAGCCAAGCGGGGGGTGGTCACGAGACCCAGTACTTC.